The 6 T cell receptor beta chains below were found in one sample sequenced in a study of T cells in Graves' hyperthyroidism and ophthalmopathy. Researchers amplified the TCR beta CDR3 regions from RNA transcripts. TCR CDR3 underwent first-round RT-PCR with the HTBI primer set. Via MiXCR, TCRdb re-called the multiplex PCR reads, giving one row per CDR3 protein. This table has roughly 700,000 distinct CDR3 sequences, 15% to 20% appearing once. The sequenced material came from blood. The receptors derive from a man aged 50 or older with Graves' hyperthyroidism.

This clonotype was counted many times. J is TRBJ1-1 and V is TRBV6-5; possible D gene TRBD1, 6 bases. CDR3 size: 17 residues. Trimming stripped 1 base from V and 1 base from J, with 16 bases between. Germline values: CDR1 MNHEY, CDR2 SVGAGI. CDR3 nucleotides: TGTGCCAGCAGTTACTTACCCGGGACACTGTCGAACACTGAAGCTTTCTTT. This gives the protein CASSYLPGTLSNTEAFF.

This clonotype was counted a few times. This chain uses TRBV27 with TRBJ2-6; TRBD2 matches 12 bases. Trimming took 5 bases from V and 1 from J; bases not matched to a gene: 6. The germline V gene has CDR1 MNHEY and CDR2 SMNVEV (reference sequence). The CDR3 is made up of 18 amino acids. CDR3 protein: CASSQTSGGFSGANVLTF. The DNA for the CDR3 is TGTGCCAGCAGTCAGACTAGCGGGGGATTTTCTGGGGCCAACGTCCTGACTTTC.

There are a few counts of this clonotype. The V gene is TRBV28, the J gene TRBJ1-2; a possible D gene is TRBD1 (6 bases). V dropped 6 bases and J dropped 4 bases, with 15 bases sitting between them. This CDR3 has 14 residues. CDR1 is MDHEN and CDR2 is SYDVKM in the germline V gene. The CDR3 nucleotides read TGTGCCAGCAGAATAGGGACACCCGTCTATGGCTACACCTTC. This encodes CASRIGTPVYGYTF.

For this clonotype: A much larger clone is a single base away; this may be a read error. Here the CDR3 reads CASSLESEARYEQYF. CDR3 bases: TGTGCCAGCAGCCTAGAGAGTGAGGCGAGGTACGAGCAGTACTTC. The chain couples TRBV9 to TRBJ2-7; D unclear. From germline, CDR1 is SGDLS and CDR2 YYNGEE. V was trimmed by 4 bases and J by 4 bases, leaving 18 bases between them. This CDR3 has 15 residues.

The chain uses TRBV11-1 and TRBJ1-6; D unclear. From germline, CDR1 is SGHAT and CDR2 FQDESV (reference sequence). V was trimmed by 8 bases and J by 4 bases, leaving 12 bases between them. The length of the CDR3 is 14 residues. The CDR3 loop is CASAIGRYNSPLHF. CDR3 in DNA: TGTGCCAGCGCCATTGGGCGATATAATTCACCCCTCCACTTT. Using reference TRBV11-1 and TRBJ1-6 for the parts outside the CDR3, the full variable domain is EAEVAQSPRYKITEKSQAVAFWCDPISGHATLYWYRQILGQGPELLVQFQDESVVDDSQLPKDRFSAERLKGVDSTLKIQPAELGDSAMYLCASAIGRYNSPLHFGNGTRLTVT.

This clonotype has at least ten counts. The chain has TRBV12-3 or TRBV12-4 and TRBJ1-2; D remains ambiguous. The CDR3 is 13 amino acids. V was clipped by 6 bases and J by 7 bases, with 15 bases between them. CDR3 in DNA: TGTGCCAGCAGCCTAGGGAGCTGGAGTGGCTACACCTTC. As protein: CASSLGSWSGYTF.